The entry below describes one T cell receptor (beta chain). TCRdb's table, derived via immunoSEQ multiplex PCR, lists solely in-frame clones and lacks some. This sample has hundreds of thousands of clones, with more than 70% found just once. The sample is drawn from a study of blood T cell repertoires in COVID-19. V dropped 4 bases and J dropped 5; count of bases not matched to a gene: 6. The CDR3 contains 16 residues. Germline V gene sequence: CDR1 MDHEN, CDR2 SYDVKM. Sequencing was carried out using PBMCs or T cells enriched from blood (not recorded which). The sequence was collected from a woman in her 40s with acute COVID-19. The chain combines TRBV28 with TRBJ2-2; 11 bases match TRBD1. The CDR3 DNA sequence: TGTGCCAGCAGTTCCTCCGGGACAGGGGGGACCGGGGAGCTGTTTTTT. It specifies CASSSSGTGGTGELFF.